This passage covers 18 T cell receptor beta chains from one sample sequenced in a study of blood T cell repertoires in COVID-19. The data were produced by immunoSEQ multiplex PCR, yet TCRdb's version contains in-frame clones alone and is incomplete. This table holds around 250,000 clones, about 89% found once. The material sequenced was peripheral blood. The origin of the receptors is a woman aged 55-69 years who had recovered from COVID-19.

The gene calls are TRBV5-1 and TRBJ2-1; TRBD1 matches 9 bases. Trimming at V came to 2 bases and at J to 1 base, leaving 4 bases not matched to a gene. CDR3 length: 16 amino acids. From germline, CDR1 is SGHRS and CDR2 YFSETQ. DNA of the CDR3: TGCGCCAGCAGCTTTGACAGGGGGGGTTCCTACAATGAGCAGTTCTTC. It specifies CASSFDRGGSYNEQFF.

The chain employs TRBV5-4 and TRBJ2-1; 7 bases line up with TRBD2. J gave up 4 bases and V 0 bases, and 4 bases lay outside the gene matches. The germline gives CDR1 SGHNT, CDR2 YYREEE (reference sequence). This CDR3 comprises 15 residues. CDR3 loop: CASSLGGGGYNEQFF. The CDR3 region has the DNA TGTGCCAGCAGCTTGGGCGGCGGGGGTTACAATGAGCAGTTCTTC.

The chain carries TRBV4-1 and TRBJ1-1; maybe TRBD1 (5 bases). The CDR3 is 15 residues long. CDR1 is MGHRA, CDR2 YSYEKL, per germline. V lost 2 bases to trimming and J lost 7 bases, with 17 bases between them. CDR3 residues: CASSQPGRGKDEAFF. CDR3 coding DNA: TGCGCCAGCAGCCAACCCGGTCGGGGGAAGGATGAAGCTTTCTTT.

The chain has TRBV29-1 and TRBJ2-2; 8 bases agree with TRBD1. The trim removed 4 bases at V and 4 bases at J, leaving 2 bases unmatched. The CDR3 is 13 amino acids. Germline V gene data show CDR1 as SQVTM and CDR2 as ANQGSEA. CDR3 sequence reads: CSVVTGVTGELFF. CDR3 DNA: TGCAGCGTTGTGACAGGGGTCACCGGGGAGCTGTTTTTT.

This chain uses TRBV24-1 with TRBJ2-3; 13 bases are shared with TRBD2. CDR1 and CDR2 (germline): KGHDR, SFDVKD. Trimming cost V 4 bases and J 6 bases; bases outside gene matches: 6. The CDR3 runs 16 residues. CDR3 sequence reads: CATSDPTSGGADTQYF. The CDR3 DNA sequence: TGTGCCACCAGTGACCCCACTAGCGGGGGGGCTGATACGCAGTATTTT.

The chain joins TRBV7-8 to TRBJ1-6; D uncertain. This CDR3 contains 17 residues. V lost 1 base, J lost 0 bases, and 10 bases lay in between. Germline V CDR1 and CDR2: SGHVS, FQNEAQ. The CDR3 DNA reads TGTGCCAGCAGCTTAGTCGGTATGAACTCCTATAATTCACCCCTCCACTTT. The encoded protein is CASSLVGMNSYNSPLHF. The full variable domain, rest sourced from reference TRBV7-8 and TRBJ1-6, is GAGVSQSPRYKVAKRGQDVALRCDPISGHVSLFWYQQALGQGPEFLTYFQNEAQLDKSGLPSDRFFAERPEGSVSTLKIQRTQQEDSAVYLCASSLVGMNSYNSPLHFGNGTRLTVT.

V is TRBV6-5 and J is TRBJ2-7; D call uncertain. Germline-derived CDR1 and CDR2 are MNHEY and SVGAGI. The ends were cut back, 7 bases at V and 3 bases at J, with 10 bases in the middle. The CDR3 runs 12 residues. The CDR3 sequence: CASNDMNYEQYF. For the CDR3, the DNA is TGTGCCAGCAACGACATGAACTACGAGCAGTACTTC.

CDR3: CASSGTGSNTEAFF. DNA of the CDR3: TGTGCCAGCAGCGGGACAGGATCGAACACTGAAGCTTTCTTT. This chain joins TRBV9 and TRBJ1-1; 7 bases agree with TRBD1. V trimming: 3 bases; J trimming: 1 base; junction bases outside the gene matches: 3. The CDR3 contains 14 residues. CDR1 is SGDLS and CDR2 is YYNGEE in the germline V gene.

The genes are TRBV7-6 and TRBJ1-4; 7 nucleotides align to TRBD1. The CDR3 spans 16 residues. Germline V gene data show CDR1 as SGHVS and CDR2 as FNYEAQ. V lost 1 base, J lost 0 bases, and 2 bases stayed unmatched. For the CDR3, the DNA is TGTGCCAGCAGCTTAGGGACAGGCGCAACTAATGAAAAACTGTTTTTT. Translating gives CASSLGTGATNEKLFF.

DNA for the CDR3: TGTGCCAGCAGCTTAGAACCTTTCGGCACCGGGGAGCTGTTTTTT. Amino acids: CASSLEPFGTGELFF. V usage is TRBV7-2 and J usage is TRBJ2-2; no clear D. V shed 1 base and J shed 4 bases, with 10 bases lying between them. The CDR3 contains 15 residues. Germline assignment: CDR1 SGHTA and CDR2 FQGNSA.

There are a few counts of this clone. The chain carries TRBV5-1 and TRBJ2-1, with TRBD2 as a possible D gene (6 bases). Germline assignment: CDR1 SGHRS and CDR2 YFSETQ. This CDR3 comprises 16 residues. The V gene lost 4 bases and the J gene lost 8 bases, with 22 bases spanning the gap. This chain's CDR3 is CASSALKKTGGDEQFF. DNA of the CDR3: TGCGCCAGCAGCGCCCTTAAGAAGACCGGGGGTGATGAGCAGTTCTTC. The whole variable domain, filled in from reference TRBV5-1 and TRBJ2-1, reads KAGVTQTPRYLIKTRGQQVTLSCSPISGHRSVSWYQQTPGQGLQFLFEYFSETQRNKGNFPGRFSGRQFSNSRSEMNVSTLELGDSALYLCASSALKKTGGDEQFFGPGTRLTVL.

The chain is built from TRBV5-6 and TRBJ2-5, with D perhaps matching TRBD2 (5 bases). V was clipped by 1 base and J by 5 bases, with 12 bases between them. CDR1 and CDR2 (germline): SGHDT, YYEEEE. The length of the CDR3 is 14 residues. The CDR3 DNA reads TGTGCCAGCAGCTTGTTCCAGGCGGGCGAGACCCAGTACTTC. This gives the protein CASSLFQAGETQYF.

The genes are TRBV7-6 and TRBJ1-6, with 8 bases fitting TRBD1. V was pared by 5 bases and J by 5 bases, with 8 bases of the junction left unmatched. This CDR3 is 16 amino acids long. The V gene's germline CDR1 is SGHVS and CDR2 FNYEAQ. DNA for the CDR3: TGTGCCAGCAGCCTTAAACCGGGACAGGATAATTCACCCCTCCACTTT. Amino acid sequence: CASSLKPGQDNSPLHF.

J is TRBJ1-1 and V is TRBV6-5, with 7 bases that match TRBD1. The germline CDR1 and CDR2 sequences are MNHEY and SVGAGI. Germline trimming cut 2 bases from V and 1 base from J; bases unmatched to any gene: 4. The CDR3 is made up of 15 amino acids. As DNA, the CDR3 is TGTGCCAGCAGTTACGACAGGGTTAGGAACACTGAAGCTTTCTTT. This gives the protein CASSYDRVRNTEAFF.

The chain combines TRBV5-1 with TRBJ2-7; perhaps TRBD2 as D (6 bases). Trimming removed 0 bases from V and 6 bases from J, with 13 bases in between. The CDR3 length is 14 residues. Germline V gene data show CDR1 as SGHRS and CDR2 as YFSETQ. The CDR3 spells CASSLVRPGGEQYF. CDR3 bases: TGCGCCAGCAGCTTGGTCCGGCCCGGGGGCGAGCAGTACTTC. The entire variable domain, with the rest obtained from reference TRBV5-1 and TRBJ2-7, is as follows: KAGVTQTPRYLIKTRGQQVTLSCSPISGHRSVSWYQQTPGQGLQFLFEYFSETQRNKGNFPGRFSGRQFSNSRSEMNVSTLELGDSALYLCASSLVRPGGEQYFGPGTRLTVT.

The chain joins TRBV6-1 to TRBJ1-2; D might be TRBD1 (6 bases). Germline CDR1 MNHNS, CDR2 SASEGT. Trimming cost V 3 bases and J 3 bases, with 11 bases left between them. This CDR3 region has 14 residues. CDR3 nucleotides: TGTGCCAGCAGTGAGAACAGGGAGTACTATGGCTACACCTTC. It codes for CASSENREYYGYTF.

V usage is TRBV28 and J usage is TRBJ2-1, with D maybe TRBD2 (6 bases). V was cut by 7 bases and J by 0 bases, with 10 bases left in between. Per the germline V gene, CDR1 is MDHEN and CDR2 is SYDVKM. This CDR3 has 14 amino acids. The CDR3 protein is CASTRGSSYNEQFF. In DNA, the CDR3 is TGTGCCAGCACTCGGGGGAGCTCCTACAATGAGCAGTTCTTC.

The chain recombines TRBV2 with TRBJ1-5, with D possibly TRBD1 on 5 matching bases. This CDR3 has 14 amino acids. Germline values: CDR1 SNHLY, CDR2 FYNNEI. With 5 bases removed from V and 1 base from J, the gap between germline ends came to 9 bases. The CDR3 nucleotides read TGTGCCAGCAGTACGGACACGAGCAATCAGCCCCAGCATTTT. Protein product: CASSTDTSNQPQHF.